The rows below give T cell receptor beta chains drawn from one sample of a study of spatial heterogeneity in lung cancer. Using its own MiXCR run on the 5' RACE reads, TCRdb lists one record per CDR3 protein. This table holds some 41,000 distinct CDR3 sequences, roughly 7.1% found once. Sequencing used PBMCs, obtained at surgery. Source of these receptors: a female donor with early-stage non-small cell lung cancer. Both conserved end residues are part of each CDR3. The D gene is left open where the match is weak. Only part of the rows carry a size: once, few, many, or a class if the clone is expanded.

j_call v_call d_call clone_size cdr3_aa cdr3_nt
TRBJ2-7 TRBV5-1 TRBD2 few CASSARGGPYEQYF TGCGCCAGCAGCGCAAGGGGAGGGCCCTACGAGCAGTACTTC
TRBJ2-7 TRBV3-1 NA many CASSQVRNEQYF TGTGCCAGCAGCCAAGTCCGGAACGAGCAGTACTTC
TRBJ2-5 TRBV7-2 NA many CASSLAGLQETQYF TGTGCCAGCAGCTTAGCGGGGTTACAAGAGACCCAGTACTTC
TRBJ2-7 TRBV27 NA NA CASSLITSGASEQYF TGTGCCAGCAGTTTAATAACGTCAGGGGCCTCCGAGCAGTACTTC
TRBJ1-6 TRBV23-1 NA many CASSQPVGLTDNSPLHF TGCGCCAGCAGTCAACCGGTGGGGCTCACGGATAATTCACCCCTCCACTTT
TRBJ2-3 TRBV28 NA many CASSSWGRGPDTQYF TGTGCCAGCAGTTCCTGGGGCAGGGGCCCAGATACGCAGTATTTT
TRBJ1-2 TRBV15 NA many CATSRDWGVNYGYTF TGTGCCACCAGCAGAGATTGGGGAGTTAACTATGGCTACACCTTC
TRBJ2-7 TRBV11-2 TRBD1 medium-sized CASSSDRERHREQYF TGTGCCAGCAGCTCAGACAGGGAAAGGCATCGCGAGCAGTACTTC
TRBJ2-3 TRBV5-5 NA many CASSLGVNTQYF TGTGCCAGCAGCTTGGGGGTGAATACGCAGTATTTT
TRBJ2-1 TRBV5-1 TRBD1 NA CASSPSGTGENEQFF TGCGCCAGCAGCCCATCCGGGACAGGGGAAAATGAGCAGTTCTTC
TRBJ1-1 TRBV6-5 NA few CASSYPGTTEAFF TGTGCCAGCAGTTATCCGGGGACCACTGAAGCTTTCTTT
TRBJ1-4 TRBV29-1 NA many CSGQRATNEKLFF TGCAGCGGGCAGCGGGCAACTAATGAAAAACTGTTTTTT
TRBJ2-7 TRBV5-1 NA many CASSHGQTYEQYF TGCGCCAGCAGCCATGGACAGACCTACGAGCAGTACTTC
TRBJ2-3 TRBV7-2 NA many CASSFPSTDTQYF TGTGCCAGCAGCTTCCCTAGCACAGATACGCAGTATTTT
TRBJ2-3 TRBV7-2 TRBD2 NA CASSLFDIAGSTDTQYF TGTGCCAGCAGCTTATTCGATATAGCGGGTAGCACAGATACGCAGTATTTT
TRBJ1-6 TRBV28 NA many CASSWVVNSPLHF TGTGCCAGCAGTTGGGTGGTTAATTCACCCCTCCACTTT
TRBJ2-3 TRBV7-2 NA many CASSQRRLALTDTQYF TGTGCCAGCAGCCAAAGGCGTCTAGCCTTGACAGATACGCAGTATTTT
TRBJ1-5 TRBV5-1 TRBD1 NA CASSIDRGNQPQHF TGCGCCAGCAGCATAGACAGGGGAAATCAGCCCCAGCATTTT
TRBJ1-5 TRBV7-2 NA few CASSLGRGNQPQHF TGTGCCAGCAGCTTAGGAAGGGGAAATCAGCCCCAGCATTTT
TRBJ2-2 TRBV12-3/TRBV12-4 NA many CASSLGIGELFF TGTGCCAGCAGTTTAGGGATCGGGGAGCTGTTTTTT
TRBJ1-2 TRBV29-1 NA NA CSVEEGGTNGYTF TGCAGCGTTGAAGAGGGGGGGACGAATGGCTACACCTTC
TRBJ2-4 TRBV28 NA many CASRPALSSKNIQYF TGTGCCAGCAGACCCGCCCTAAGCTCCAAAAACATTCAGTACTTC
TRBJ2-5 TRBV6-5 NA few CASSSPGAAETQYF TGTGCCAGCAGTTCTCCCGGGGCCGCGGAGACCCAGTACTTC
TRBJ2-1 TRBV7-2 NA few CASSISYNEQFF TGTGCCAGCAGCATTTCCTACAATGAGCAGTTCTTC
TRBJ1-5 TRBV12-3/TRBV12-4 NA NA CASSYREEQPQHF TGTGCCAGCAGTTACAGGGAGGAACAGCCCCAGCATTTT
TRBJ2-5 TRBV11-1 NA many CASSSWTGETQYF TGTGCCAGCAGCTCGTGGACTGGGGAGACCCAGTACTTC
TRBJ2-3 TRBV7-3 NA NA CASSGPLGGTQYF TGTGCCAGCAGCGGACCCTTGGGCGGTACGCAGTATTTT
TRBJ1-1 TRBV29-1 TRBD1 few CSVAGQMNTEAFF TGCAGCGTTGCGGGACAGATGAACACTGAAGCTTTCTTT
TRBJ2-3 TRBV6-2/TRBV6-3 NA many CASSYSLEGKTDTQYF TGTGCCAGCAGTTATAGTCTGGAGGGAAAAACAGATACGCAGTATTTT
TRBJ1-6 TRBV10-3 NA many CAISESVSPLHF TGTGCCATCAGTGAGTCGGTTTCACCCCTCCACTTT
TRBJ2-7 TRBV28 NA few CASSLAGAGKNYEQYF TGTGCCAGCAGCCTAGCCGGGGCAGGGAAGAACTACGAGCAGTACTTC
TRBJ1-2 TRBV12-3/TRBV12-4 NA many CASSLNLGVANYGYTF TGTGCCAGCAGTTTAAACCTAGGCGTAGCTAACTATGGCTACACCTTC
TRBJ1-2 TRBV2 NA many CASSPGTRYTF TGTGCCAGCAGTCCCGGGACGCGCTACACCTTC
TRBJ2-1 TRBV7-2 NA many CASSLGGGYEQFF TGTGCCAGCAGCTTAGGCGGGGGCTATGAGCAGTTCTTC
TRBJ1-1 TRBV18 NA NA CASSYEGRYTEAFF TGTGCCAGCTCGTATGAGGGGAGGTACACTGAAGCTTTCTTT
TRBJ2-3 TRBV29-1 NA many CSVLGQLDTQYF TGCAGCGTCCTAGGACAGTTGGATACGCAGTATTTT
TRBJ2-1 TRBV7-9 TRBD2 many CASSPYSSGGAYEQFF TGTGCCAGCAGCCCTTACTCTAGCGGGGGGGCTTATGAGCAGTTCTTC
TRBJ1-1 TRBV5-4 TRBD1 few CASSPTGQGENTEAFF TGTGCCAGCAGCCCAACCGGACAGGGGGAAAACACTGAAGCTTTCTTT
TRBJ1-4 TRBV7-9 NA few CALVEVSTNEKLFF TGTGCTTTGGTGGAGGTTAGCACTAATGAAAAACTGTTTTTT
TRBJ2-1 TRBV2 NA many CASNRDTYNEQFF TGTGCCAGCAACAGGGACACCTACAATGAGCAGTTCTTC
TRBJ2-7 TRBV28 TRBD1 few CASTTGGAEQYF TGTGCCAGCACGACAGGGGGCGCCGAGCAGTACTTC
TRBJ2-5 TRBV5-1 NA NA CASSLAQSETQYF TGCGCCAGCAGCTTGGCACAGAGTGAGACCCAGTACTTC
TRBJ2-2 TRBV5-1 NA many CASSLVRGYTGELFF TGCGCCAGCAGCTTGGTCAGGGGCTACACCGGGGAGCTGTTTTTT
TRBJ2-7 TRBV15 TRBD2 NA CATSRTREGTYEQYF TGTGCCACCAGCAGAACCCGGGAGGGTACCTACGAGCAGTACTTC
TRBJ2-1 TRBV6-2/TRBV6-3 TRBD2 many CASRSGGALDRSYNEQFF TGTGCCAGCCGTAGCGGGGGGGCTCTAGATCGCTCCTACAATGAGCAGTTCTTC
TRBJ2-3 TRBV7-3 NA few CASRDSSTDTQYF TGTGCCAGCAGGGACTCCAGCACAGATACGCAGTATTTT
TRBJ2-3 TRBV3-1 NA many CASSTLGGGPTDTQYF TGTGCCAGCAGTACCCTAGGAGGGGGCCCCACAGATACGCAGTATTTT
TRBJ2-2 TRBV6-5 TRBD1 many CASRRQGQDGELFF TGTGCCAGCAGAAGACAGGGCCAGGACGGGGAGCTGTTTTTT
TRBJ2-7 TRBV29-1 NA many CSVERAGDAAYEQYF TGCAGCGTTGAGAGGGCAGGGGATGCAGCCTACGAGCAGTACTTC
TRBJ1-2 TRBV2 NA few CASRTYTDGYTF TGTGCCAGCCGGACTTATACGGATGGCTACACCTTC
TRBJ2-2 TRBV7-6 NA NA CASSLGRDRELFF TGTGCCAGCAGCCTAGGCCGGGACAGGGAGCTGTTTTTT
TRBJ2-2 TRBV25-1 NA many CASRRQGLNTGELFF TGTGCCAGCCGTAGACAGGGACTGAACACCGGGGAGCTGTTTTTT
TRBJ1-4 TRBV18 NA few CASSPQNAVNEKLFF TGTGCCAGCTCACCACAAAACGCGGTTAATGAAAAACTGTTTTTT